These 12 T cell receptor beta chains share one sample of origin, sequenced in a study of graft-versus-host responses after intestinal transplantation (dated by TCRdb to the early 2020s). These receptors' targets are unknown. This sample's time point label indicates: cells obtained before transplantation from donor or recipient. Libraries were constructed by the immunoSEQ multiplex PCR assay. This is the immuneACCESS table as TCRdb keeps it, with only in-frame sequences that have V and J called. A part of the clones is gone; compared with another copy, unresolved V genes explain less than half, and the rest is unexplained. The sample table holds around 97,000 clones, of which about nine tenths were seen once. Under 0.2% of the sample is taken by the ten largest. The sample here was unstimulated CD4+ T cells sorted from spleen or lymph node cells, taken before transplant. All receptors come from a human donor who was the organ donor for an intestinal transplant.

As to this clone: The sample carries other DNA sequences with the same CDR3. The V and J genes are TRBV5-4 and TRBJ2-5, with 7 nucleotides matching TRBD1. V trimming: 4 bases; J trimming: 3 bases; junction bases outside the gene matches: 3. This CDR3 spans 13 amino acids. CDR1 is SGHNT and CDR2 is YYREEE in the germline V gene (reference sequence). The CDR3 loop reads CASSDREEETQYF. The CDR3 DNA is TGTGCCAGCAGCGACAGGGAAGAAGAGACCCAGTACTTC.

This chain uses TRBV1 with TRBJ2-7; the table's TRBD1 call for D was not verified on the DNA. TRBV1 is a recognized pseudogene. This CDR3 has 18 amino acids. The CDR3, as DNA: TGCACCAGCAGAACGCAAGGGCAGGGGGCGCTGATTTGGTACGAGCAGTACTTC. Its translation is CTSRTQGQGALIWYEQYF.

The J gene is TRBJ2-3, the V gene TRBV7-8; D not certain. CDR1 SGHVS and CDR2 FQNEAQ come from the germline V gene. The CDR3 spans 16 residues. The V end was cut by 3 bases, the J end by 2 bases, with 15 bases between. CDR3 DNA sequence: TGTGCCAGCAGCTTGCCTCCCCCGCTACCCACAGATACGCAGTATTTT. Translating gives CASSLPPPLPTDTQYF. Full variable domain (rest looked up from reference TRBV7-8 and TRBJ2-3): GAGVSQSPRYKVAKRGQDVALRCDPISGHVSLFWYQQALGQGPEFLTYFQNEAQLDKSGLPSDRFFAERPEGSVSTLKIQRTQQEDSAVYLCASSLPPPLPTDTQYFGPGTRLTVL.

The V gene is TRBV4-3, the J gene TRBJ2-1; TRBD2 might be the D (6 bases). V lost 3 bases to trimming and J lost 5 bases, with 11 bases between them. The CDR3 has 14 amino acids. The germline V gene has CDR1 LGHNA and CDR2 YSLEER. This CDR3 reads CASSQGLPNNEQFF. The CDR3 DNA follows: TGCGCCAGCAGCCAGGGACTGCCAAACAATGAGCAGTTCTTC.

This sequence joins TRBV6-5 and TRBJ1-4; the match to TRBD1 covers 10 bases. Losses at the gene ends were 6 bases for V and 7 bases for J; bases not matched to a gene: 8. The germline V gene has CDR1 MNHEY and CDR2 SVGAGI. The CDR3 sequence is 15 residues long. CDR3 in amino acids: CASRGGQGRGEKLFF. The CDR3 nucleotides read TGTGCCAGCAGGGGGGGACAGGGGCGGGGTGAAAAACTGTTTTTT.

The gene calls are TRBV27 and TRBJ2-7, with D perhaps TRBD1 (5 bases). CDR1 and CDR2 (germline): MNHEY, SMNVEV (reference sequence). V dropped 6 bases and J dropped 2 bases, with 14 bases sitting between them. The CDR3 is 14 amino acids. CDR3 sequence reads: CASRRTYDTYEQYF. CDR3 bases: TGTGCCAGCAGGCGGACATACGATACCTACGAGCAGTACTTC.

The rearrangement links TRBV7-9 to TRBJ2-3; D might be TRBD2 (5 bases). V was clipped by 5 bases and J by 0 bases, with 15 bases between them. The germline V gene has CDR1 SEHNR and CDR2 FQNEAQ (reference sequence). The CDR3 loop spans 16 amino acids. The CDR3, as DNA: TGTGCCAGCAGCCTCCGGGGTGCGGGTAGCACAGATACGCAGTATTTT. Amino acid sequence: CASSLRGAGSTDTQYF.

The rearrangement uses TRBV27 and TRBJ1-2; the D gene is possibly TRBD1 (5 bases). The ends were cut back, 5 bases at V and 4 bases at J, with 14 bases in the middle. Germline loops: CDR1 MNHEY, CDR2 SMNVEV (reference sequence). This CDR3 contains 14 residues. Here the CDR3 reads CASSTWGVPYGYTF. CDR3 in DNA: TGTGCCAGCAGTACTTGGGGGGTCCCCTATGGCTACACCTTC.

The chain is built from TRBV7-8 and TRBJ1-4, with D perhaps matching TRBD1 (6 bases). The V end was cut by 1 base, the J end by 7 bases, with 13 bases between. The length of the CDR3 is 15 residues. Per the germline V gene, CDR1 is SGHVS and CDR2 is FQNEAQ. The CDR3, as DNA: TGTGCCAGCAGCTTAGTGGGGGCCCGGGGTGAAAAACTGTTTTTT. Protein: CASSLVGARGEKLFF.

This clone showed up just once. The chain carries TRBV9 and TRBJ2-6; the D gene is possibly TRBD1 (6 bases). The CDR3 has 16 residues. CDR1 and CDR2 from the germline V gene are SGDLS and YYNGEE. V gave up 1 base and J gave up 0 bases, with 8 bases separating them. The chain's CDR3 is CASSVLGGSGANVLTF. In DNA form, the CDR3 reads TGTGCCAGCAGCGTATTAGGGGGCTCTGGGGCCAACGTCCTGACTTTC.

This sequence joins TRBV28 and TRBJ2-7; 9 bases agree with TRBD1. From germline, CDR1 is MDHEN and CDR2 SYDVKM. CDR3 length: 13 amino acids. Trimming removed 10 bases from V and 2 bases from J; junction bases left unmatched: 6. The CDR3 coding sequence is TGTGCCACCACCGGGACAGGGACCTACGAGCAGTACTTC. It encodes CATTGTGTYEQYF. Supplemented by reference TRBV28 and TRBJ2-7, the full variable domain reads DVKVTQSSRYLVKRTGEKVFLECVQDMDHENMFWYRQDPGLGLRLIYFSYDVKMKEKGDIPEGYSVSREKKERFSLILESASTNQTSMYLCATTGTGTYEQYFGPGTRLTVT.

The J gene is TRBJ2-2, the V gene TRBV7-3; TRBD1 matches at 10 bases. The CDR3 contains 16 residues. Germline-derived CDR1 and CDR2 are SGHTA and FQGTGA. The junction had 7 bases not matched to a gene; V was cut back by 5 bases and J by 4 bases. CDR3 nucleotide sequence: TGTGCCAGCAGCCCTCGACAGGGGGCGGGCACCGGGGAGCTGTTTTTT. This encodes CASSPRQGAGTGELFF.